A single sample is the source of the 31 T cell receptor beta chains below, sequenced in a study of preoperative IRX-2 immunotherapy in early breast cancer. Libraries were prepared by immunoSEQ multiplex PCR; TCRdb keeps only in-frame clonotypes and omits some of them. The table includes tens of thousands of clones, 82% detected once. Described treatment: preoperative locoregional IRX-2 cytokine immunotherapy. This sample was gathered from a patient treated with IRX-2 immunotherapy. These receptors were collected from a human donor with breast cancer.

V usage is TRBV11-1 and J usage is TRBJ1-4; possibly TRBD1 for D (6 bases). The V gene's germline CDR1 is SGHAT and CDR2 FQDESV (reference sequence). The CDR3 covers 16 residues. The V and J ends lost 3 bases and 7 bases respectively, with 18 bases between them. The CDR3 DNA reads TGTGCCAGCAGCTTGGTATCGGGGGCGCGGAGTGAAAAACTGTTTTTT. This gives the protein CASSLVSGARSEKLFF.

The gene calls are TRBV19 and TRBJ2-1, with TRBD2 matching 9 bases. The V segment lost 3 bases and the J segment 0 bases; nucleotides outside the gene matches: 6. CDR3 size: 17 residues. Germline V gene lookup returns CDR1 LNHDA and CDR2 SQIVND (reference sequence). The CDR3 spells CASSMPEREVSYNEQFF. The CDR3 nucleotides are TGTGCCAGTAGTATGCCTGAGCGGGAGGTCTCCTACAATGAGCAGTTCTTC.

Of note for this clone: The junction departs from the called germline gene at one end, perhaps through a read error. The chain couples TRBV6-8 to TRBJ2-1; 12 positions match TRBD1. The germline V gene encodes CDR1 MNHGY and CDR2 SAAAGT. The CDR3 consists of 16 residues. CDR3 amino acids: CAISGTGGFSYNEQFF. In nucleotides, the CDR3 is TGTGCCATCAGTGGGACAGGGGGCTTTAGTTACAATGAGCAGTTCTTC.

This clone has just a few counts. The CDR3 DNA reads as TGTGCCAGCTCACCACCCCAGACAGGGGGCGCGGCACCCCTCCACTTT. This encodes CASSPPQTGGAAPLHF. The J gene is TRBJ1-6, the V gene TRBV18, with 10 nucleotides matching TRBD1. The CDR3 is made up of 16 amino acids. The trim removed 0 bases at V and 11 bases at J, leaving 7 bases unmatched. CDR1 is KGHSH, CDR2 LQKENI, per germline.

The chain employs TRBV29-1 and TRBJ2-7; D ambiguous. V was shortened by 1 base and J by 3 bases, with 13 bases between the two germline ends. Germline CDR1 reads SQVTM; CDR2 reads ANQGSEA. The CDR3 has 14 amino acids. In DNA, the CDR3 is TGCAGCGTTGAAGTTACGGTTAAGGGCTACGAGCAGTACTTC. It translates to CSVEVTVKGYEQYF.

This sequence joins TRBV6-8 and TRBJ2-7, with D perhaps matching TRBD2 (6 bases). V dropped 2 bases and J dropped 1 base, with 9 bases sitting between them. Germline V lookup: CDR1 MNHGY, CDR2 SAAAGT. The CDR3 loop spans 14 amino acids. CDR3 residues: CASSYGGGSYEQYF. As DNA, the CDR3 is TGTGCCAGCAGTTACGGTGGGGGGTCCTACGAGCAGTACTTC.

This chain joins TRBV11-3 and TRBJ1-3; the D gene is possibly TRBD1 (6 bases). Trimming removed 5 bases at V and 7 bases at J, with 15 bases between. CDR1 and CDR2 (germline): SGHNT, YENEEA. The CDR3 totals 14 residues. CDR3 protein: CASSPYGGRNTIYF. CDR3 sequence (DNA): TGTGCCAGCAGCCCGTACGGGGGGCGGAACACCATATATTTT.

The J gene is TRBJ1-1, the V gene TRBV6-8; D is uncertain. The V end was cut by 2 bases, the J end by 0 bases, with 10 bases between. The CDR3 extends over 15 amino acids. Germline CDR1 is MNHGY and CDR2 is SAAAGT. CDR3 DNA sequence: TGTGCCAGCAGTTACGCCTTCGGGATGAACACTGAAGCTTTCTTT. This encodes CASSYAFGMNTEAFF.

J is TRBJ2-7 and V is TRBV7-1; the match to TRBD1 covers 8 bases. TRBV7-1 falls under the ORF class, with uncertain function. CDR3 size: 14 residues. V trimming: 3 bases; J trimming: 5 bases; junction bases outside the gene matches: 6. CDR3 DNA sequence: TGTGCCAGCAGCTCCCGACAGGGGCCCGACGAGCAGTACTTC. Residues: CASSSRQGPDEQYF.

V gene TRBV28 combines with J gene TRBJ1-2; TRBD1 matches 9 bases. Looked up from germline, CDR1 is MDHEN and CDR2 is SYDVKM. Unmatched junction bases numbered 20, after V lost 10 bases and J lost 8 bases. The CDR3 is 16 amino acids. CDR3 coding DNA: TGTGCCACCCACATTCCGGGACAGGGCTTAGTGGGAGGCTACACCTTC. This translates into CATHIPGQGLVGGYTF.

The chain links TRBV28 to TRBJ1-2; D might be TRBD1 (5 bases). CDR3 length: 15 residues. V lost 0 bases and J lost 2, with 10 bases in between. The germline V gene encodes CDR1 MDHEN and CDR2 SYDVKM. Here the CDR3 reads CASSLWIGDNYGYTF. In DNA, the CDR3 is TGTGCCAGCAGTTTATGGATTGGGGACAACTATGGCTACACCTTC.

The V and J genes are TRBV10-3 and TRBJ1-2; 7 bases are a match to TRBD1. Germline assignment: CDR1 ENHRY and CDR2 SYGVKD. The V gene end was trimmed by 0 bases and the J gene end by 4 bases; junction bases not matched to a gene: 14. The CDR3 extends over 18 amino acids. The CDR3 spells CAISESNGRAGQTYGYTF. The DNA of the CDR3 is TGTGCCATCAGTGAGTCGAATGGGAGGGCGGGACAGACCTATGGCTACACCTTC.

V usage is TRBV29-1 and J usage is TRBJ2-2; D remains ambiguous. Germline V gene lookup returns CDR1 SQVTM and CDR2 ANQGSEA. This CDR3 has 13 residues. Between the trimmed V and J ends, which lost 6 bases and 8 bases, there was a span of 16 bases. The CDR3 spells CSVYWTAGGELFF. The CDR3 DNA is TGCAGCGTCTACTGGACGGCTGGTGGGGAGCTGTTTTTT.

The chain uses TRBV28 and TRBJ1-3; D might be TRBD1 (6 bases). Trimming stripped 5 bases from V and 2 bases from J, with 10 bases between. This CDR3 has 14 amino acids. Germline CDR1 is MDHEN and CDR2 is SYDVKM. CDR3 DNA sequence: TGTGCCAGCAGTAGAGGGGGGACTGGAAACACCATATATTTT. Translating it yields CASSRGGTGNTIYF.

As to this clone: At one end, the junction sequence differs from germline, possibly due to a read error. This chain uses TRBV6-7 with TRBJ2-7; the D call may be TRBD1 or TRBD2 (5 bases each). TRBV6-7 is an ORF, and what it does is uncertain. The CDR3 spans 13 residues. For the CDR3, the DNA is TGTGCCAGCAGTGAACCAGGGACGGGCCTTTGGTATTTC. As protein: CASSEPGTGLWYF.

The V gene is TRBV6-8, the J gene TRBJ2-3, with TRBD1 matching over 8 bases. The CDR3 runs 15 residues. Trimming removed 4 bases from V and 0 bases from J; junction bases left unmatched: 3. Germline V gene lookup returns CDR1 MNHGY and CDR2 SAAAGT. The CDR3 DNA is TGTGCCAGCAGTTCAAGACAGGGGAGCACAGATACGCAGTATTTT. It codes for CASSSRQGSTDTQYF.

This chain links TRBV28 with TRBJ2-1, with 8 bases matching TRBD1. The CDR3 length is 14 residues. The junction had 7 bases not matched to a gene; V was cut back by 6 bases and J by 6 bases. Germline V gives CDR1 MDHEN, CDR2 SYDVKM. The CDR3 region is CASSRGHFFNEQFF. CDR3 DNA sequence: TGTGCCAGCAGCAGGGGGCATTTTTTCAATGAGCAGTTCTTC.

The genes are TRBV11-3 and TRBJ1-2, with 7 bases matching TRBD1. The V gene end was trimmed by 5 bases and the J gene end by 4 bases; junction bases not matched to a gene: 13. In germline, CDR1 is SGHNT, CDR2 YENEEA. The CDR3 has 16 amino acids. CDR3 in DNA: TGTGCCAGCAGCCGCGGCGACAGGGCAACCTTCTATGGCTACACCTTC. Residues: CASSRGDRATFYGYTF.

This rearrangement joins TRBV7-6 to TRBJ1-4; possibly TRBD1 for D (6 bases). Germline V CDR1 and CDR2: SGHVS, FNYEAQ. The V gene lost 5 bases and the J gene lost 0 bases, with 10 bases spanning the gap. This CDR3 has 15 residues. DNA for the CDR3: TGTGCCAGCAGCCAGGGGAGAGCAACTAATGAAAAACTGTTTTTT. Encoded protein: CASSQGRATNEKLFF.

The rearrangement joins TRBV7-6 to TRBJ1-3; D is ambiguous. Germline V lookup: CDR1 SGHVS, CDR2 FNYEAQ. This CDR3 is built from 15 residues. Trimming cost V 5 bases and J 2 bases, with 13 bases left between them. The CDR3 DNA reads TGTGCCAGCAGCGGAACAGATATTCCTGGAAACACCATATATTTT. It codes for CASSGTDIPGNTIYF.

This clone came up once. V and J are TRBV4-1 and TRBJ2-5; no clear D gene. This CDR3 spans 16 amino acids. V shed 2 bases and J shed 0 bases, with 13 bases lying between them. Per the germline V gene, CDR1 is MGHRA and CDR2 is YSYEKL. The CDR3 region is CASSQLSGIYQETQYF. The CDR3 DNA follows: TGCGCCAGCAGCCAACTCTCGGGTATTTACCAAGAGACCCAGTACTTC.

There are a few counts of this clone. This chain links TRBV6-8 with TRBJ1-3; D remains unclear. Germline assignment: CDR1 MNHGY and CDR2 SAAAGT. Trimming cost V 10 bases and J 0 bases, with 13 bases left between them. This CDR3 has 14 amino acids. The CDR3 reads CAISAIPSGNTIYF. The CDR3 DNA reads as TGTGCCATCAGCGCAATCCCCTCTGGAAACACCATATATTTT.

Concerning this clone itself: The junction differs from germline at one of its ends, possibly a read error. This chain uses TRBV11-3 with TRBJ1-3; D is perhaps TRBD1 (5 bases). This CDR3 spans 15 amino acids. Germline values: CDR1 SGHNT, CDR2 YENEEA. The CDR3 nucleotides read TGTACCAGCAGCCCCCAGGGAGGTTCTGGAAACACCATATATTTT. Translated, it gives CTSSPQGGSGNTIYF.

The chain employs TRBV6-8 and TRBJ2-1, with 7 bases aligning to TRBD2. V lost 6 bases and J lost 8; bases outside the gene matches: 10. This CDR3 contains 14 residues. CDR1 and CDR2 from the germline V gene are MNHGY and SAAAGT. The CDR3 sequence is CASRRGDYLHEQFF. The CDR3 region has the DNA TGTGCCAGCAGACGGGGGGACTATTTACATGAGCAGTTCTTC.

The chain employs TRBV18 and TRBJ2-3, with D unresolved. The CDR3 extends over 12 amino acids. Germline CDR1 is KGHSH and CDR2 is LQKENI. Between the trimmed V and J ends, which lost 6 bases and 2 bases, there was a span of 6 bases. In nucleotides, the CDR3 is TGTGCCAGCTCTCCGGCCACAGATACGCAGTATTTT. Translated: CASSPATDTQYF. Based on the CDR3 plus reference TRBV18 and TRBJ2-3, the full variable domain is NAGVMQNPRHLVRRRGQEARLRCSPMKGHSHVYWYRQLPEEGLKFMVYLQKENIIDESGMPKERFSAEFPKEGPSILRIQQVVRGDSAAYFCASSPATDTQYFGPGTRLTVL.

The gene calls are TRBV6-8 and TRBJ2-1; 11 bases fit TRBD2. J was trimmed by 8 bases and V by 6 bases; bases with no gene match: 15. CDR3 length equals 17 residues. The germline gives CDR1 MNHGY, CDR2 SAAAGT. CDR3 amino acids: CASSSVMVLAGGHEQFF. The CDR3 region has the DNA TGTGCCAGCAGCTCTGTCATGGTGCTAGCGGGGGGTCATGAGCAGTTCTTC.

The gene calls are TRBV7-5 and TRBJ2-3; the DNA was not compared with TRBD2, the D call given in the table. TRBV7-5 is an annotated pseudogene. The CDR3 contains 17 residues. The CDR3 is CASSYRLAGGLTDTQYF. DNA of the CDR3: TGTGCCAGCAGCTACAGACTAGCGGGAGGACTCACAGATACGCAGTATTTT.

The chain recombines TRBV19 with TRBJ1-5; D unresolved. The V gene lost 1 base and the J gene lost 9 bases, with 7 bases spanning the gap. CDR1 LNHDA and CDR2 SQIVND come from the germline V gene (reference sequence). The CDR3 is 12 residues long. CDR3 coding DNA: TGTGCCAGTAGTATAGTAACTTGGCCCCAGCATTTT. Translated: CASSIVTWPQHF.

The chain combines TRBV6-8 with TRBJ1-5, with a possible D match to TRBD1 (5 bases). Per germline, CDR1 MNHGY and CDR2 SAAAGT. Trimming removed 5 bases at V and 4 bases at J, with 15 bases between. CDR3 size: 15 residues. CDR3 region: CASSLPWRGNQPQHF. The CDR3 nucleotides are TGTGCCAGCAGTCTTCCCTGGAGGGGAAATCAGCCCCAGCATTTT.

The J gene is TRBJ2-2, the V gene TRBV11-3; the D gene is possibly TRBD1 (5 bases). The CDR3 is 14 residues long. Germline V gene sequence: CDR1 SGHNT, CDR2 YENEEA. The V and J ends lost 3 bases and 6 bases respectively, with 11 bases between them. The CDR3 reads CASSFTRQSGELFF. The CDR3 nucleotides read TGTGCCAGCAGCTTCACCCGACAGTCCGGGGAGCTGTTTTTT.

CDR3 amino acids: CASSFISVQGLVEETQYF. CDR3 nucleotide sequence: TGCGCCAGCAGCTTCATTTCCGTACAGGGGTTAGTGGAAGAGACCCAGTACTTC. The gene calls are TRBV5-1 and TRBJ2-5, with TRBD1 identical over 7 bases. The CDR3 is made up of 18 amino acids. CDR1 is SGHRS and CDR2 is YFSETQ in the germline V gene. V shed 2 bases, J shed 3 bases, and the junction held 16 bases outside the gene matches.